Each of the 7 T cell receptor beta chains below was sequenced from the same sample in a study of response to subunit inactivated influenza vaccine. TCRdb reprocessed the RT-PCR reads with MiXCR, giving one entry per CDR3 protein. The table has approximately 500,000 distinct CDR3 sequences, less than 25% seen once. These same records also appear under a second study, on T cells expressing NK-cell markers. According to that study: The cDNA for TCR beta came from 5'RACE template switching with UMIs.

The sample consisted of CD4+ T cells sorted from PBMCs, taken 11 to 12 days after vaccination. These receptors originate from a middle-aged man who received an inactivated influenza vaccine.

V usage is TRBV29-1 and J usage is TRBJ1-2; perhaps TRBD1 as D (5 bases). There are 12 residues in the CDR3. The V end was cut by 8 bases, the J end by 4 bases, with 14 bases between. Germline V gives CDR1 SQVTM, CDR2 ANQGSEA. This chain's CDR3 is CSILGTAYGYTF. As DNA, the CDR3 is TGCAGCATTCTGGGGACGGCCTATGGCTACACCTTC.

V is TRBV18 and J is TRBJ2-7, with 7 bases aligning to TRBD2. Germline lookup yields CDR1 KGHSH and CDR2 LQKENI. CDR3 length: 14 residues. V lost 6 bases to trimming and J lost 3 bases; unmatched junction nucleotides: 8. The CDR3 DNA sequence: TGTGCCAGCTCCCTGGGGCGGGAGTACTACGAGCAGTACTTC. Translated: CASSLGREYYEQYF.

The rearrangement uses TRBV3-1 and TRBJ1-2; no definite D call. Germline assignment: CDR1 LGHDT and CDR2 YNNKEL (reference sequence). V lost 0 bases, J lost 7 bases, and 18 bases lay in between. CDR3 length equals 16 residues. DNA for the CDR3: TGTGCCAGCAGCCAAGATTGGGAACCGGCGGGTGGTGGCTACACCTTC. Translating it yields CASSQDWEPAGGGYTF.

The CDR3 sequence is CASSQDGLAGAKDTQYF. In DNA, the CDR3 is TGCGCCAGCAGCCAGGACGGACTAGCGGGAGCGAAAGATACGCAGTATTTT. The V and J genes are TRBV4-3 and TRBJ2-3; 13 nucleotides agree with TRBD2. With V trimmed by 3 bases and J by 5 bases, 8 bases remained unmatched. Germline loops: CDR1 LGHNA, CDR2 YSLEER. This CDR3 is 17 amino acids long.

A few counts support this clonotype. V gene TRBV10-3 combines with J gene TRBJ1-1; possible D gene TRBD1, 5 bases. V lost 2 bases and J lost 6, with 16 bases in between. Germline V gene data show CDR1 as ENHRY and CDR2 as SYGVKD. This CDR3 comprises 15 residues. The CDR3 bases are TGTGCCATCAGTGAGCAGTCCAGGGCGATTGCTGAAGCTTTCTTT. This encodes CAISEQSRAIAEAFF.

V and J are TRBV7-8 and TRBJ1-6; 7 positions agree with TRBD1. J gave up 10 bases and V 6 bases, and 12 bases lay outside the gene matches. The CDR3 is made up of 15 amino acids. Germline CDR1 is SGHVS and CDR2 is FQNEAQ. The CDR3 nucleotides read TGTGCCAGCAGAGGGGCCGGGACAGTAGAATCACCCCTCCACTTT. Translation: CASRGAGTVESPLHF. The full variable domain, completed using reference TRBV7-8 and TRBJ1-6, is GAGVSQSPRYKVAKRGQDVALRCDPISGHVSLFWYQQALGQGPEFLTYFQNEAQLDKSGLPSDRFFAERPEGSVSTLKIQRTQQEDSAVYLCASRGAGTVESPLHFGNGTRLTVT.

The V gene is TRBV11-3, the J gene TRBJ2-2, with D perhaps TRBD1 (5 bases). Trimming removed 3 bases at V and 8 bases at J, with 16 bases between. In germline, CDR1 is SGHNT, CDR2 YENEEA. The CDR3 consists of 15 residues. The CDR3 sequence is CASSFETGFGGELFF. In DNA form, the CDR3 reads TGTGCCAGCAGCTTCGAAACAGGATTTGGTGGGGAGCTGTTTTTT.